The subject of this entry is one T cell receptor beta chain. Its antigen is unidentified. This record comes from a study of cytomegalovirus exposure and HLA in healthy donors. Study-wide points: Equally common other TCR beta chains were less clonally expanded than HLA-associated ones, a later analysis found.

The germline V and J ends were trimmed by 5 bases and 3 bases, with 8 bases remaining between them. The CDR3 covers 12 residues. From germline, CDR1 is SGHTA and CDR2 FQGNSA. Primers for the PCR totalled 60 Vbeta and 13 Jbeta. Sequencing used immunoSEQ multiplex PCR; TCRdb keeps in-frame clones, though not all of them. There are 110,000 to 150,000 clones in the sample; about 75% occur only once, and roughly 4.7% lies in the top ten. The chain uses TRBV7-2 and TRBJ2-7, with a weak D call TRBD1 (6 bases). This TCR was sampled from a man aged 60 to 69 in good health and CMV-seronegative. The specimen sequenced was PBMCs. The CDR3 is CASSRQVYEQYF. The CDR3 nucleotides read TGTGCCAGCAGCCGACAGGTCTACGAGCAGTACTTC. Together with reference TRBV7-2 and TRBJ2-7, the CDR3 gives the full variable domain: GAGVSQSPSNKVTEKGKDVELRCDPISGHTALYWYRQSLGQGLEFLIYFQGNSAPDKSGLPSDRFSAERTGGSVSTLTIQRTQQEDSAVYLCASSRQVYEQYFGPGTRLTVT.